The next 2 T cell receptor beta chains were all read from a single sample in a study of blood T cell repertoires in COVID-19. Sequencing used immunoSEQ multiplex PCR; TCRdb keeps in-frame clones, though not all of them. The profile shows around 150,000 clones, 80% to 90% of them singletons. The sample taken for sequencing was peripheral blood. The receptors derive from a man between 65 and 85 years old with acute or convalescent COVID-19.

The chain links TRBV6-5 to TRBJ1-5; 7 bases match TRBD1. The length of the CDR3 is 15 residues. Germline trimming cut 4 bases from V and 7 bases from J; bases unmatched to any gene: 10. Germline assignment: CDR1 MNHEY and CDR2 SVGAGI. CDR3 nucleotide sequence: TGTGCCAGCAGTTCCCTTAGACAGGGAAGACAGCCCCAGCATTTT. Protein: CASSSLRQGRQPQHF.

At least ten counts were recorded for this clone. The chain is built from TRBV6-2 or TRBV6-3 and TRBJ1-1; unclear D gene. CDR1 is MNHEY and CDR2 is SVGEGT in the germline V gene. This CDR3 comprises 12 residues. Trimming removed 3 bases from V and 0 bases from J, with 2 bases in between. The CDR3 DNA follows: TGTGCCAGCAGTTATATGAACACTGAAGCTTTCTTT. This translates into CASSYMNTEAFF.